The source of this TCR beta chain is a study of identical twins. Unique molecular identifiers were present on cDNA, and template switching added a universal primer site. From the 5' RACE reads, TCRdb called clonotypes with MiXCR, one entry per CDR3 protein. Found here are fewer than 550,000 distinct CDR3 sequences, roughly 15% of them singletons; the top ten hold roughly 0.4%. Study-wide results and caveats: Where out-of-frame alpha sequences were twin-shared, they showed excess low generation probability.

The germline V and J ends were trimmed by 6 bases and 0 bases, with 14 bases remaining between them. The V gene's germline CDR1 is DFQATT and CDR2 SNEGSKA (reference sequence). The CDR3 is made up of 15 amino acids. This clonotype was observed a handful of times. Its antigen is unknown. This same sample was also taken into another study, of yellow fever vaccine responses in identical twins.

This TCR derives from a woman aged 18-29 years in good health. The sequencing sample was made of CD4+ T cells sorted from blood. The chain joins TRBV20-1 to TRBJ2-2, with D unresolved. CDR3 DNA: TGCAGTGCGACCCCATTGAAACCGAACACCGGGGAGCTGTTTTTT. Its translation: CSATPLKPNTGELFF.